The 8 T cell receptor beta chains given below trace back to one sample, sequenced in a study of T-cell reconstitution after alpha-beta-depleted transplantation in children (dated by TCRdb to 2016 to 2017). The library was obtained by PCR. Sequencing was performed on an Illumina HiSeq 2500. TCR library preparation used molecular barcoding, with unique molecular identifiers applied to normalize quantification of the TCRbeta repertoire. TCRdb reprocessed the public reads (quality trimming at Q25 with fastp, clone calling with MiXCR) and kept in-frame beta chains. Each record represents a unique CDR3 protein, reported with the most common genes and DNA among its rows. Present in this sample are about 410,000 distinct CDR3 sequences, around 21% of which were seen just once. Of the sample, less than 4.5% is held by the ten largest clones. Sequences were derived from PBMCs from the stem cell graft donor, sampled from the stem cell graft. These receptors came from a human donor who donated a stem cell graft to a child with acute myeloid leukemia.

The sample holds many counts of this clonotype. The chain links TRBV20-1 to TRBJ2-7; 12 nucleotides agree with TRBD2. Trimming cost V 6 bases and J 4 bases; bases outside gene matches: 7. The CDR3 spans 14 residues. Germline lookup yields CDR1 DFQATT and CDR2 SNEGSKA (reference sequence). DNA for the CDR3: TGCAGTGCAATCGGACTAGCGGGAAGGTACGAGCAGTACTTC. This gives the protein CSAIGLAGRYEQYF.

The chain employs TRBV6-5 and TRBJ2-5; D remains unclear. This CDR3 contains 14 residues. Trimming removed 2 bases at V and 3 bases at J, with 10 bases between. Germline V CDR1 and CDR2: MNHEY, SVGAGI. The CDR3 nucleotides are TGTGCCAGCAGTTACCCGGAGAGAAAAGAGACCCAGTACTTC. This translates into CASSYPERKETQYF.

Comment on this clonotype: The conserved final phenylalanine or tryptophan is absent from the CDR3, which likely points to a read error. The chain couples TRBV5-6 to TRBJ2-5; 9 nucleotides agree with TRBD2. The CDR3 extends over 15 amino acids. Germline CDR1 SGHDT, CDR2 YYEEEE. V gave up 1 base and J gave up 1 base; unmatched junction bases: 2. CDR3 coding DNA: TGTGCCAGCAGCTTGAAGCGGGAGGTCCAAGAGACCCAGTACCTC. It specifies CASSLKREVQETQYL.

V gene TRBV28 combines with J gene TRBJ2-1; TRBD2 agrees at 7 bases. Germline loops: CDR1 MDHEN, CDR2 SYDVKM. V lost 4 bases, J lost 2 bases, and 8 bases stayed unmatched. The CDR3 runs 16 residues. The CDR3 DNA follows: TGTGCCAGCAGTTCAACCTCGGGAGGACCCTACAATGAGCAGTTCTTC. Translated, it gives CASSSTSGGPYNEQFF.

V and J are TRBV12-3 or TRBV12-4 and TRBJ2-1, with a possible D match to TRBD2 (8 bases). The CDR3 has 18 amino acids. Trimming shortened V by 3 bases and J by 1 base, and 19 bases separated the two germline ends. CDR3 region: CASSFEGGGRRSYNEQFF. The CDR3 coding sequence is TGTGCCAGCAGTTTTGAAGGGGGCGGGAGGAGGTCCTACAATGAGCAGTTCTTC.

This clonotype came up a few times. The V and J genes are TRBV6-2 or TRBV6-3 and TRBJ2-5; D is possibly TRBD1 (6 bases). V shed 7 bases and J shed 6 bases, with 18 bases lying between them. CDR3 size: 14 residues. Germline CDR1 and CDR2: MNHEY and SVGEGT. The CDR3 DNA reads TGTGCCAGCAAGACGATCCGGGACACTAAGACCCAGTACTTC. Amino acids: CASKTIRDTKTQYF.

This clonotype was observed many times. The chain joins TRBV7-9 to TRBJ2-7; D may be TRBD1 (6 bases). The length of the CDR3 is 16 residues. CDR1 and CDR2 from the germline V gene are SEHNR and FQNEAQ (reference sequence). The V end lost 3 bases, the J end lost 5 bases, and 20 bases lay between the germline ends. CDR3 DNA: TGTGCCAGCAGCTTCGTTGGGGGCGTAGGGGCTCACGAGCAGTACTTC. Encoded protein: CASSFVGGVGAHEQYF. The full variable domain, with the rest looked up from reference TRBV7-9 and TRBJ2-7, is DTGVSQNPRHKITKRGQNVTFRCDPISEHNRLYWYRQTLGQGPEFLTYFQNEAQLEKSRLLSDRFSAERPKGSFSTLEIQRTEQGDSAMYLCASSFVGGVGAHEQYFGPGTRLTVT.

The CDR3 DNA reads as TGTGCCAGCAGTTTATTTAAGGGAATCGAGCAGTACTTC. Its translation is CASSLFKGIEQYF. The V call is TRBV6-2 or TRBV6-3, the J call TRBJ2-7; D gene uncertain. V lost 4 bases to trimming and J lost 6 bases, with 13 bases between them. From germline, CDR1 is MNHEY and CDR2 SVGEGT. This CDR3 region has 13 residues.